Below, 7 T cell receptor beta chains from the same sample are listed, as sequenced in a study of T cell changes during pregnancy in multiple sclerosis. TCRdb's copy holds only in-frame clones and misses some; the assay was immunoSEQ multiplex PCR. There are roughly 80,000 clones in the sample; 93% occur only once, and approximately 2.5% lies in the top ten. Source: peripheral blood, taken in the second trimester of pregnancy. These receptors came from a female donor with multiple sclerosis, enrolled in a pregnancy study.

The chain recombines TRBV4-2 with TRBJ1-5; 7 nucleotides line up with TRBD1. There are 13 residues in the CDR3. The ends lost 3 bases at V and 7 bases at J; junction bases unmatched: 3. Germline loops: CDR1 LGHNA, CDR2 YNFKEQ. The CDR3 DNA follows: TGTGCCAGCAGCCATGACAGGGACCAGCCCCAGCATTTT. It is translated as CASSHDRDQPQHF.

The V and J genes are TRBV14 and TRBJ1-2, with 10 bases aligning to TRBD1. J lost 9 bases, V lost 4 bases, and 8 bases had no gene match. The CDR3 has 14 residues. CDR1 and CDR2 from the germline V gene are SGHDN and FVKESK. The CDR3 loop reads CASSPRTGGFRYTF. CDR3 in DNA: TGTGCCAGCAGCCCTCGGACAGGGGGTTTTCGCTACACCTTC.

CDR3 region: CASSLSWTSGGAGADTQYF. CDR3 nucleotides: TGCGCCAGCAGCTTGTCATGGACTAGCGGGGGGGCCGGGGCAGATACGCAGTATTTT. This sequence joins TRBV5-1 and TRBJ2-3; 15 bases line up with TRBD2. Losses at the gene ends were 1 base for V and 4 bases for J; bases not matched to a gene: 10. CDR3 length: 19 residues. Germline lookup yields CDR1 SGHRS and CDR2 YFSETQ.

The J gene is TRBJ2-3, the V gene TRBV9; 11 nucleotides match TRBD2. Germline values: CDR1 SGDLS, CDR2 YYNGEE. The CDR3 length is 17 residues. The V segment lost 0 bases and the J segment 4 bases; nucleotides outside the gene matches: 7. The CDR3 here is CASSVGGSGGASDTQYF. The CDR3 region has the DNA TGTGCCAGCAGCGTAGGGGGTAGCGGGGGGGCCTCAGATACGCAGTATTTT.

The genes are TRBV9 and TRBJ2-2, with 8 nucleotides matching TRBD1. The length of the CDR3 is 17 residues. Germline assignment: CDR1 SGDLS and CDR2 YYNGEE. V was clipped by 3 bases and J by 5 bases; unmatched bases: 12. CDR3 nucleotides: TGTGCCAGCAGCGCCGTAGGTACAGGGGGGCCAACCGGGGAGCTGTTTTTT. This encodes CASSAVGTGGPTGELFF.

The V and J genes are TRBV9 and TRBJ1-6; perhaps TRBD1 as D (6 bases). The CDR3 runs to 15 residues. With 3 bases removed from V and 7 bases from J, the gap between germline ends came to 14 bases. Looked up from germline, CDR1 is SGDLS and CDR2 is YYNGEE. CDR3: CASSADLGQNSPLHF. The CDR3 DNA sequence: TGTGCCAGCAGCGCCGACCTTGGACAGAATTCACCCCTCCACTTT.

The chain recombines TRBV27 with TRBJ1-5; no reliable D call. CDR1 is MNHEY, CDR2 SMNVEV, per germline (reference sequence). The CDR3 totals 14 residues. The ends were cut back, 6 bases at V and 3 bases at J, with 12 bases in the middle. This CDR3 is CASREVGANQPQHF. The DNA for the CDR3 is TGTGCCAGCAGGGAGGTAGGCGCCAATCAGCCCCAGCATTTT.